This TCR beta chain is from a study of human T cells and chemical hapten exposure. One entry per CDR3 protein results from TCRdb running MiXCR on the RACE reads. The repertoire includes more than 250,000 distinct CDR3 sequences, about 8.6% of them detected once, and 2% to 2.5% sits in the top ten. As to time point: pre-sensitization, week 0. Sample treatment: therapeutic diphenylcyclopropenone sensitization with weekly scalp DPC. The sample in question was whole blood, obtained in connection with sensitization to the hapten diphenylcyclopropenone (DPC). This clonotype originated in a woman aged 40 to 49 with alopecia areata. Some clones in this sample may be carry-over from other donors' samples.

This CDR3 is CASSQVRQPSTGELFF. CDR3 DNA: TGCGCCAGCAGCCAAGTGCGCCAGCCGAGCACCGGGGAGCTGTTTTTT. The genes are TRBV4-3 and TRBJ2-2; D is ambiguous. In germline, CDR1 is LGHNA, CDR2 YSLEER. CDR3 length: 16 residues. Trimming removed 1 base at V and 4 bases at J, with 13 bases between.